A selection of T cell receptor beta chains follows, all from one sample in a study of identical twins. TCRdb independently ran MiXCR on the 5' RACE reads; one entry per CDR3 protein. The data show roughly 750,000 distinct CDR3 sequences, with roughly 20% seen just once and 4% to 5.5% held by the top ten. The same sample was also used in a study of T cells expressing NK-cell markers.

The sequencing input was PBMCs. These receptor sequences come from a woman between 18 and 29 years old in good health. Each CDR3 is given with its conserved first and last residue. The D gene is left open where the match is weak. Only some rows state a clone size, as once, few, many or a class for expanded clones.

J: TRBJ2-1; size: few; V: TRBV13; D: -; length: 12; CDR3: CASSFWRNEQFF; DNA: TGTGCCAGCAGCTTCTGGCGCAATGAGCAGTTCTTC
J: TRBJ2-2; size: few; V: TRBV12-3/TRBV12-4; D: -; length: 16; CDR3: CASSLVTLGESGELFF; DNA: TGTGCCAGCAGTTTAGTGACCCTAGGGGAGTCCGGGGAGCTGTTTTTT
J: TRBJ1-1; size: -; V: TRBV10-1; D: -; length: 14; CDR3: CASSPEGRFAEAFF; DNA: TGCGCCAGCAGTCCGGAGGGTAGGTTTGCTGAAGCTTTCTTT
J: TRBJ2-7; size: few; V: TRBV24-1; D: TRBD1; length: 13; CDR3: CATSARTGSEQYF; DNA: TGTGCCACCAGTGCCCGGACAGGGAGCGAGCAGTACTTC
J: TRBJ2-1; size: few; V: TRBV5-4; D: TRBD2; length: 16; CDR3: CASNHKDSGKRNEQFF; DNA: TGTGCCAGCAACCACAAAGACAGCGGGAAGCGGAATGAGCAGTTCTTC
J: TRBJ2-3; size: few; V: TRBV12-3/TRBV12-4; D: TRBD2; length: 14; CDR3: CASSFALGGDTQYF; DNA: TGTGCCAGCAGTTTCGCGTTGGGAGGGGATACGCAGTATTTT
J: TRBJ1-2; size: few; V: TRBV11-3; D: -; length: 13; CDR3: CASSFQGYYGYTF; DNA: TGTGCCAGCAGCTTCCAGGGGTATTATGGCTACACCTTC
J: TRBJ1-6; size: -; V: TRBV5-1; D: -; length: 14; CDR3: CASSQARGGSPLHF; DNA: TGCGCCAGCAGCCAAGCCAGGGGAGGTTCACCCCTCCACTTT
J: TRBJ2-2; size: -; V: TRBV7-2; D: -; length: 17; CDR3: CASSLVGLRENTGELFF; DNA: TGTGCCAGCAGCTTAGTCGGGTTGCGGGAGAACACCGGGGAGCTGTTTTTT
J: TRBJ2-2; size: -; V: TRBV7-9; D: -; length: 14; CDR3: CATQGGGGTGELFF; DNA: TGTGCCACCCAGGGCGGAGGGGGCACCGGGGAGCTGTTTTTT